One sample yielded the 9 T cell receptor beta chains listed below, sequenced in a study of blood T cell repertoires in COVID-19. The data were produced by immunoSEQ multiplex PCR, yet TCRdb's version contains in-frame clones alone and is incomplete. The sample gives some 460,000 clones, about 85% of which show up once; roughly 0.7% is in the top ten. The sequenced sample was PBMCs or T cells enriched from blood (not recorded which). Receptor source: a woman aged 18-29 years who had recovered from COVID-19.

The chain is built from TRBV12-3 or TRBV12-4 and TRBJ1-2, with 7 nucleotides matching TRBD1. With V trimmed by 4 bases and J by 8 bases, 4 bases remained unmatched. CDR3 size: 12 residues. CDR3 protein: CASSYTGDGYTF. For the CDR3, the DNA is TGTGCCAGCAGTTACACAGGGGACGGCTACACCTTC.

Turning to this clone: The same CDR3 also results from other DNA sequences found in this sample. The chain recombines TRBV28 with TRBJ2-5; D might be TRBD1 (6 bases). Germline V lookup: CDR1 MDHEN, CDR2 SYDVKM. V dropped 6 bases and J dropped 5 bases, with 10 bases sitting between them. The length of the CDR3 is 12 residues. CDR3 sequence (DNA): TGTGCCAGCAGCAGGGGAAGGGAGACCCAGTACTTC. Protein sequence: CASSRGRETQYF.

V gene TRBV7-2 combines with J gene TRBJ1-5, with a weak D call TRBD1 (5 bases). The CDR3 covers 14 residues. Germline V gene sequence: CDR1 SGHTA, CDR2 FQGNSA. V lost 5 bases and J lost 10, with 18 bases in between. The CDR3 DNA follows: TGTGCCAGCAGCAAACCAGGGCTCATCAGCCCCCAGCATTTT. It translates to CASSKPGLISPQHF.

The chain is built from TRBV2 and TRBJ2-3; D uncertain. Germline V gene sequence: CDR1 SNHLY, CDR2 FYNNEI. This CDR3 is built from 13 residues. With 2 bases removed from V and 6 bases from J, the gap between germline ends came to 9 bases. The CDR3 loop reads CASSERVRDTQYF. For the CDR3, the DNA is TGTGCCAGCAGTGAAAGAGTGAGGGATACGCAGTATTTT. Full variable domain (rest looked up from reference TRBV2 and TRBJ2-3): EPEVTQTPSHQVTQMGQEVILRCVPISNHLYFYWYRQILGQKVEFLVSFYNNEISEKSEIFDDQFSVERPDGSNFTLKIRSTKLEDSAMYFCASSERVRDTQYFGPGTRLTVL.

The V gene is TRBV10-3, the J gene TRBJ2-5; 10 bases match TRBD2. Losses at the gene ends were 0 bases for V and 2 bases for J; bases not matched to a gene: 6. The germline gives CDR1 ENHRY, CDR2 SYGVKD. CDR3 length equals 17 residues. Here the CDR3 reads CAISESPSGGGQETQYF. DNA for the CDR3: TGTGCCATCAGTGAGTCGCCTAGCGGGGGAGGACAAGAGACCCAGTACTTC.

V gene TRBV28 combines with J gene TRBJ1-5; possible D gene TRBD1, 6 bases. V was pared by 5 bases and J by 4 bases, with 15 bases between. Germline V gene sequence: CDR1 MDHEN, CDR2 SYDVKM. The CDR3 is made up of 15 amino acids. The chain's CDR3 is CASSPLGGPNQPQHF. The DNA for the CDR3 is TGTGCCAGCAGTCCCCTGGGGGGGCCGAATCAGCCCCAGCATTTT.

J is TRBJ1-5 and V is TRBV7-9; unclear D gene. CDR3 length: 14 amino acids. CDR1 is SEHNR and CDR2 is FQNEAQ in the germline V gene (reference sequence). The ends were cut back, 5 bases at V and 4 bases at J, with 12 bases in the middle. This CDR3 reads CASSPRSGNQPQHF. The CDR3 region has the DNA TGTGCCAGCAGCCCCAGGAGCGGGAATCAGCCCCAGCATTTT.

This clone was seen at least ten times. Other nucleotide sequences in the sample specify the same CDR3. The rearrangement uses TRBV7-9 and TRBJ2-7; TRBD1 is a possible D gene (5 bases). The CDR3 loop spans 13 amino acids. Germline CDR1 SEHNR, CDR2 FQNEAQ (reference sequence). V was clipped by 5 bases and J by 4 bases, with 12 bases between them. CDR3 in DNA: TGTGCCAGCAGCCCCCCAGGGCGTTACGAGCAGTACTTC. Its translation: CASSPPGRYEQYF.

The chain has TRBV5-5 and TRBJ1-4, with D perhaps TRBD1 (5 bases). Germline V CDR1 and CDR2: SGHKS, YYEKEE (reference sequence). This CDR3 is built from 16 residues. V was pared by 2 bases and J by 5 bases, with 16 bases between. This chain's CDR3 is CASSFGGRGFNEKLFF. The CDR3 DNA is TGTGCCAGCAGCTTTGGCGGTCGGGGGTTCAATGAAAAACTGTTTTTT.